One and the same sample provided the 28 T cell receptor beta chains below, sequenced in a study of shared clonotypes between healthy human individuals. Here immunoSEQ multiplex PCR was the method, and the copy in TCRdb shows in-frame clones only, minus some. Of 650,000 to 750,000 clones listed, 55% to 75% are singletons. The sequencing input was memory CD4+ T cells sorted from blood. The subset denotes: CD45RA-negative fraction. The receptor source for this set is a woman aged 30 to 39 in good health.

The CDR3 protein is CASSADRSSYEQYF. The CDR3 DNA follows: TGTGCCAGCAGCGCGGACAGGAGCTCCTACGAGCAGTACTTC. The rearrangement uses TRBV5-6 and TRBJ2-7; TRBD1 matches at 7 bases. Germline CDR1 is SGHDT and CDR2 is YYEEEE. The CDR3 runs 14 residues. The J segment lost 0 bases and the V segment lost 4 bases, leaving 4 bases of the junction unmatched.

V gene TRBV4-1 combines with J gene TRBJ1-3; D unclear. The CDR3 has 16 amino acids. Germline loops: CDR1 MGHRA, CDR2 YSYEKL. V was trimmed by 0 bases and J by 4 bases, leaving 13 bases between them. CDR3 DNA: TGCGCCAGCAGCCAAGAGAAGAGGCAAAGAGGAAACACCATATATTTT. Encoded protein: CASSQEKRQRGNTIYF.

The genes are TRBV7-8 and TRBJ2-3; 14 positions agree with TRBD2. Per the germline V gene, CDR1 is SGHVS and CDR2 is FQNEAQ. J lost 1 base, V lost 6 bases, and 15 bases had no gene match. This CDR3 contains 20 residues. The CDR3 region is CASRQKVGTSGSTRTDTQYF. The CDR3 DNA reads as TGTGCCAGCAGACAGAAGGTTGGGACTAGCGGGAGTACGCGCACAGATACGCAGTATTTT.

This clone was recorded only once. The V gene is TRBV18, the J gene TRBJ2-5; D not resolved. Trimming cost V 5 bases and J 5 bases, with 9 bases left between them. Germline lookup yields CDR1 KGHSH and CDR2 LQKENI. This CDR3 has 12 residues. CDR3 sequence: CASSYAIETQYF. The CDR3 DNA sequence: TGTGCCAGCTCATATGCGATCGAGACCCAGTACTTC.

This rearrangement joins TRBV10-3 to TRBJ1-4; no clear D gene. The length of the CDR3 is 15 residues. With 2 bases removed from V and 5 bases from J, the gap between germline ends came to 12 bases. Germline-derived CDR1 and CDR2 are ENHRY and SYGVKD. CDR3 in amino acids: CAISELSAENEKLFF. CDR3 in DNA: TGTGCCATCAGTGAGCTTAGTGCCGAGAATGAAAAACTGTTTTTT.

The chain carries TRBV4-1 and TRBJ2-3; D not resolved. V was cut by 1 base and J by 4 bases, with 3 bases left in between. The germline V gene has CDR1 MGHRA and CDR2 YSYEKL. The CDR3 consists of 12 residues. The CDR3 DNA follows: TGCGCCAGCAGCCAAGGGGCAGATACGCAGTATTTT. It encodes CASSQGADTQYF.

This rearrangement joins TRBV7-2 to TRBJ2-7; 9 positions match TRBD2. J was trimmed by 2 bases and V by 2 bases; bases with no gene match: 7. CDR3 size: 16 residues. Per germline, CDR1 SGHTA and CDR2 FQGNSA. CDR3 in DNA: TGTGCCAGCAGCTTACTCCAAGCGGGAGGAACCTACGAGCAGTACTTC. It encodes CASSLLQAGGTYEQYF.

V and J are TRBV27 and TRBJ2-5; 9 bases fit TRBD1. Germline V gives CDR1 MNHEY, CDR2 SMNVEV (reference sequence). Trimming took 6 bases from V and 3 from J; bases not matched to a gene: 8. The CDR3 extends over 15 amino acids. This CDR3 is CASRDRDREKETQYF. The CDR3 region has the DNA TGTGCCAGCAGGGACCGGGACAGGGAGAAAGAGACCCAGTACTTC.

This clone was seen only a few times. The chain joins TRBV30 to TRBJ1-5, with TRBD1 matching over 8 bases. J lost 2 bases, V lost 0 bases, and 6 bases had no gene match. CDR1 GTSNPN and CDR2 SVGIG come from the germline V gene (reference sequence). The CDR3 totals 16 residues. Here the CDR3 reads CAWSVGAGGRNQPQHF. The CDR3 DNA follows: TGTGCCTGGAGTGTAGGGGCAGGGGGCCGCAATCAGCCCCAGCATTTT.

This chain joins TRBV2 and TRBJ2-3, with TRBD2 matching 9 bases. Germline V gene data show CDR1 as SNHLY and CDR2 as FYNNEI. After removal of 6 bases from V and 8 bases from J, the junction contained 6 bases not matched to a gene. The CDR3 spans 13 residues. CDR3 DNA sequence: TGTGCCAGCAGCCCTAGCGGGAAGCGTACGCAGTATTTT. This gives the protein CASSPSGKRTQYF.

The genes are TRBV5-1 and TRBJ2-2; the match to TRBD1 covers 10 bases. CDR3 length equals 16 residues. Germline V gene sequence: CDR1 SGHRS, CDR2 YFSETQ. V gave up 4 bases and J gave up 10 bases; unmatched junction bases: 13. The CDR3 is CASSGGPGQGRAELFF. The DNA of the CDR3 is TGCGCCAGCAGCGGGGGACCGGGACAGGGGCGTGCGGAGCTGTTTTTT.

This chain connects TRBV29-1 to TRBJ2-7; 8 nucleotides line up with TRBD1. V dropped 6 bases and J dropped 0; count of bases not matched to a gene: 7. CDR1 SQVTM and CDR2 ANQGSEA come from the germline V gene. The CDR3 has 14 amino acids. CDR3 sequence: CSVRPGTGSYEQYF. CDR3 sequence (DNA): TGCAGCGTCCGCCCGGGGACAGGCTCCTACGAGCAGTACTTC.

CDR3 in amino acids: CASANPGTGDTEAFF. The CDR3, as DNA: TGTGCCAGCGCGAACCCTGGGACAGGCGACACTGAAGCTTTCTTT. The chain employs TRBV6-6 and TRBJ1-1; 8 positions agree with TRBD1. The CDR3 sequence is 15 residues long. V lost 8 bases to trimming and J lost 3 bases; unmatched junction nucleotides: 11. The germline CDR1 and CDR2 sequences are MNHNY and SVGAGI (reference sequence).

The V and J genes are TRBV11-2 and TRBJ2-7; D may be TRBD1 (6 bases). CDR1 is SGHAT, CDR2 FQNNGV, per germline. This CDR3 contains 13 residues. The V end lost 6 bases, the J end lost 6 bases, and 15 bases lay between the germline ends. CDR3 in amino acids: CASSVQGFGEQYF. CDR3 sequence (DNA): TGTGCCAGCAGTGTACAGGGATTTGGCGAGCAGTACTTC.

This chain joins TRBV7-9 and TRBJ1-2; possible D gene TRBD1, 5 bases. Germline V CDR1 and CDR2: SEHNR, FQNEAQ (reference sequence). V was clipped by 4 bases and J by 3 bases, with 9 bases between them. CDR3 length: 13 residues. CDR3 sequence (DNA): TGTGCCAGCAGCTCGACAGATTACTATGGCTACACCTTC. It is translated as CASSSTDYYGYTF.

The rearrangement links TRBV15 to TRBJ1-4; no clear D gene. CDR3 size: 15 residues. V was trimmed by 0 bases and J by 4 bases, leaving 9 bases between them. Looked up from germline, CDR1 is LNHNV and CDR2 is YYDKDF (reference sequence). The CDR3 DNA reads as TGTGCCACCAGCAGAGATGGCCGCCTTAATGAAAAACTGTTTTTT. Protein: CATSRDGRLNEKLFF.

In the case of this clone: One junction end does not reproduce the germline sequence, and a read error may be involved. V is TRBV5-1 and J is TRBJ1-2; possible D gene TRBD1, 5 bases. This CDR3 contains 14 residues. The V gene's germline CDR1 is SGHRS and CDR2 YFSETQ. This chain's CDR3 is CASSLPTENYGYTF. In DNA, the CDR3 is TGTGCCAGCAGCCTCCCGACAGAGAACTATGGCTACACCTTC.

This clone occurred a few times. The chain joins TRBV4-2 to TRBJ2-6, with TRBD1 as a possible D gene (6 bases). The germline V and J ends were trimmed by 0 bases and 0 bases, with 21 bases remaining between them. The CDR3 has 21 amino acids. Germline CDR1 reads LGHNA; CDR2 reads YNFKEQ. The DNA of the CDR3 is TGTGCCAGCAGCCAAGATACCCTACAGGGTTCCCTCAACTCTGGGGCCAACGTCCTGACTTTC. It codes for CASSQDTLQGSLNSGANVLTF.

This chain joins TRBV2 and TRBJ2-7, with D unresolved. The germline gives CDR1 SNHLY, CDR2 FYNNEI. The CDR3 extends over 14 amino acids. V lost 5 bases and J lost 2, with 13 bases in between. CDR3 sequence reads: CASSPQLGPYEQYF. The CDR3 DNA is TGTGCCAGCAGTCCGCAACTCGGACCCTACGAGCAGTACTTC.

The chain carries TRBV5-5 and TRBJ2-7; 7 bases line up with TRBD1. J gave up 0 bases and V 4 bases, and 7 bases lay outside the gene matches. CDR1 and CDR2 (germline): SGHKS, YYEKEE (reference sequence). The CDR3 covers 15 residues. CDR3 sequence reads: CASSPLGQSSYEQYF. CDR3 in DNA: TGTGCCAGCAGCCCGCTGGGACAGAGCTCCTACGAGCAGTACTTC.

This clone was seen just once. CDR3 bases: TGTGCCAGCACCCTTGGCCGGTCTGGGGAGACCCAGTACTTC. Translating it yields CASTLGRSGETQYF. The gene calls are TRBV28 and TRBJ2-5; D is unclear. CDR3 length equals 14 residues. Trimming left V 7 bases short and J 5 bases short, with 17 bases between. Per germline, CDR1 MDHEN and CDR2 SYDVKM.

Here the CDR3 DNA reads TGTGCCAGCTCGATTAGCGAGACCTACGAGCAGTACTTC. Translated: CASSISETYEQYF. This chain uses TRBV18 with TRBJ2-7, with D maybe TRBD2 (5 bases). This CDR3 is built from 13 residues. Per the germline V gene, CDR1 is KGHSH and CDR2 is LQKENI. Trimming took 6 bases from V and 2 from J, leaving 11 bases between them.

The J gene is TRBJ2-1, the V gene TRBV5-1, with 11 bases identical to TRBD2. This CDR3 is built from 18 residues. Germline CDR1 and CDR2: SGHRS and YFSETQ. V shed 0 bases and J 0 bases; nucleotides not matched to a gene: 5. Here the CDR3 reads CASSLGLAGRTSYNEQFF. As DNA, the CDR3 is TGCGCCAGCAGCTTGGGACTAGCGGGAAGAACCTCCTACAATGAGCAGTTCTTC.

In the case of this clone: One junction end does not reproduce the germline sequence, and a read error may be involved. The chain carries TRBV2 and TRBJ2-5; D not resolved. The CDR3 loop spans 12 amino acids. CDR1 is SNHLY and CDR2 is FYNNEI in the germline V gene. CDR3 sequence: CTRPGIQETQYF. CDR3 nucleotides: TGTACCAGACCAGGTATTCAAGAGACCCAGTACTTC. Full variable domain (rest looked up from reference TRBV2 and TRBJ2-5): EPEVTQTPSHQVTQMGQEVILRCVPISNHLYFYWYRQILGQKVEFLVSFYNNEISEKSEIFDDQFSVERPDGSNFTLKIRSTKLEDSAMYFCTRPGIQETQYFGPGTRLLVL.

This chain uses TRBV2 with TRBJ1-1; no definite D call. The CDR3 is 13 residues long. Trimming pared 4 bases from V and 2 bases from J, leaving 8 bases between. CDR1 and CDR2 (germline): SNHLY, FYNNEI. CDR3 protein: CASSARFNTEAFF. CDR3 nucleotide sequence: TGTGCCAGCAGTGCCCGCTTTAACACTGAAGCTTTCTTT. Full variable domain (remainder filled in from reference TRBV2 and TRBJ1-1): EPEVTQTPSHQVTQMGQEVILRCVPISNHLYFYWYRQILGQKVEFLVSFYNNEISEKSEIFDDQFSVERPDGSNFTLKIRSTKLEDSAMYFCASSARFNTEAFFGQGTRLTVV.

V usage is TRBV15 and J usage is TRBJ2-5; D uncertain. The CDR3 has 14 residues. Germline V lookup: CDR1 LNHNV, CDR2 YYDKDF (reference sequence). V lost 1 base, J lost 4 bases, and 10 bases lay in between. The CDR3: CATSRGGQTETQYF. CDR3 nucleotides: TGTGCCACCAGCAGAGGGGGTCAGACAGAGACCCAGTACTTC.

The V gene is TRBV10-1, the J gene TRBJ2-1, with D tentatively TRBD1 or TRBD2 (5 bases each). This CDR3 region has 14 residues. Germline V gives CDR1 WNHNN, CDR2 SYGVQD (reference sequence). V gave up 6 bases and J gave up 7 bases, with 16 bases separating them. The CDR3 region is CASSPNRDDNEQFF. The DNA for the CDR3 is TGCGCCAGCAGCCCGAACCGGGACGATAATGAGCAGTTCTTC.

This clone was seen repeatedly, ten times or more. V and J are TRBV6-1 and TRBJ2-7; 9 bases fit TRBD1. V shed 7 bases and J 4 bases; nucleotides not matched to a gene: 5. CDR3 length: 13 residues. Germline V CDR1 and CDR2: MNHNS, SASEGT. The CDR3 region is CASTPDRGYEQYF. Here the CDR3 DNA reads TGTGCCAGCACACCGGACAGGGGATACGAGCAGTACTTC.